This TCR beta chain appears in the sequencing data of a study of T cell responses to AZD1222 COVID-19 vaccine. CDR1 is SNHLY, CDR2 FYNNEI, per germline. The CDR3 spans 15 residues. With 4 bases removed from V and 3 bases from J, the gap between germline ends came to 10 bases. Repertoires were generated with immunoSEQ multiplex PCR, while TCRdb's copy carries only in-frame clones and drops some. Seen here are roughly 70,000 clones, 88% observed once, and the top ten hold more than 4.5%. The chain has TRBV2 and TRBJ1-6; a weak D match, TRBD1 (6 bases). The sample was peripheral blood, taken 28 days after the second dose of the MenACWY control vaccine. The source of this sequence is an adult who received the MenACWY meningococcal vaccine as a control. CDR3 in amino acids: CASSAQGGYNSPLHF. DNA for the CDR3: TGTGCCAGCAGTGCCCAAGGGGGCTATAATTCACCCCTCCACTTT.